One sample yielded the 11 T cell receptor beta chains listed below, sequenced in a study of OX40 agonist ivuxolimab in advanced cancers. The protocol was immunoSEQ multiplex PCR, while the TCRdb copy is restricted to in-frame clones and leaves out a portion. The sample contains approximately 82,000 clones, 70% to 90% of which appear only once. The sequencing used CD4+ or CD8+ T cells sorted from blood, collected in a trial of the OX40 agonist ivuxolimab. These receptors were obtained from an adult with an advanced solid tumor such as melanoma, head and neck, liver or kidney cancer.

This chain uses TRBV7-2 with TRBJ2-7; D possibly corresponds to TRBD1 (5 bases). The ends were cut back, 1 base at V and 4 bases at J, with 11 bases in the middle. CDR1 and CDR2 from the germline V gene are SGHTA and FQGNSA. The CDR3 loop spans 14 amino acids. CDR3 DNA sequence: TGTGCCAGCAGCTTAGAAGGGGCGCGGTACGAGCAGTACTTC. As protein: CASSLEGARYEQYF.

This clone was recorded once. This chain uses TRBV5-1 with TRBJ2-5; 7 bases align to TRBD1. V trimming: 4 bases; J trimming: 5 bases; junction bases outside the gene matches: 11. Germline V gives CDR1 SGHRS, CDR2 YFSETQ. The CDR3 extends over 15 amino acids. The CDR3 protein is CASSPGTAARETQYF. In DNA form, the CDR3 reads TGCGCCAGCAGCCCGGGGACAGCTGCTCGGGAGACCCAGTACTTC.

The V and J genes are TRBV5-4 and TRBJ2-7; TRBD1 aligns across 12 bases. Trimming removed 4 bases from V and 7 bases from J; junction bases left unmatched: 9. This CDR3 region has 15 residues. Germline-derived CDR1 and CDR2 are SGHNT and YYREEE (reference sequence). CDR3 protein: CASSTRDRGLWEQYF. The CDR3 DNA reads as TGTGCCAGCAGCACCCGGGACAGGGGGCTTTGGGAGCAGTACTTC.

DNA for the CDR3: TGTGCCAGCAGTGAGAGCGCGGGAACCTCCTACAATGAGCAGTTCTTC. Its translation is CASSESAGTSYNEQFF. The V and J genes are TRBV2 and TRBJ2-1; TRBD2 is a possible D gene (6 bases). V lost 3 bases and J lost 0, with 12 bases in between. From germline, CDR1 is SNHLY and CDR2 FYNNEI. The CDR3 runs 16 residues.

The rearrangement uses TRBV2 and TRBJ1-3; D remains ambiguous. This CDR3 is 14 amino acids long. From germline, CDR1 is SNHLY and CDR2 FYNNEI. Trimming took 4 bases from V and 2 from J, leaving 9 bases between them. The CDR3 region has the DNA TGTGCCAGCAGTGTCTCGGCTCCTGGAAACACCATATATTTT. It specifies CASSVSAPGNTIYF.

The rearrangement uses TRBV12-5 and TRBJ2-5, with 7 bases matching TRBD2. Germline values: CDR1 LGHNT, CDR2 FRNRAP. CDR3 length equals 15 residues. The J segment lost 3 bases and the V segment lost 3 bases, leaving 7 bases of the junction unmatched. The CDR3 bases are TGTGCTAGTGGTTTCCCCCGCCTAGCGGAAGAGACCCAGTACTTC. Its translation is CASGFPRLAEETQYF.

The rearrangement links TRBV7-9 to TRBJ2-5; TRBD2 matches at 8 bases. Germline-derived CDR1 and CDR2 are SEHNR and FQNEAQ (reference sequence). This CDR3 comprises 13 residues. Losses at the gene ends were 5 bases for V and 2 bases for J; bases not matched to a gene: 1. The CDR3 bases are TGTGCCAGCAGCGCTAGCGGGCAAGAGACCCAGTACTTC. Protein: CASSASGQETQYF.

This sequence joins TRBV6-5 and TRBJ1-1; unclear D gene. Per germline, CDR1 MNHEY and CDR2 SVGAGI. CDR3 size: 13 residues. Trimming took off 2 bases at V and 4 bases at J, with 8 bases between the two ends. The CDR3 DNA reads TGTGCCAGCAGTTACATGGGTGCCACTGAAGCTTTCTTT. Translated, it gives CASSYMGATEAFF.

This rearrangement joins TRBV19 to TRBJ1-5; D is unresolved. Trimming took 1 base from V and 0 from J, leaving 4 bases between them. Germline lookup yields CDR1 LNHDA and CDR2 SQIVND (reference sequence). The CDR3 runs 14 residues. The chain's CDR3 is CASSIGYSNQPQHF. The CDR3 DNA sequence: TGTGCCAGTAGTATAGGGTATAGCAATCAGCCCCAGCATTTT.

This clone was seen a handful of times. The rearrangement joins TRBV4-1 to TRBJ2-3; D unresolved. CDR3 length: 15 residues. V was pared by 3 bases and J by 2 bases, with 12 bases between. CDR1 is MGHRA, CDR2 YSYEKL, per germline. This chain's CDR3 is CASSQAIVLTDTQYF. CDR3 DNA sequence: TGCGCCAGCAGCCAGGCGATAGTACTCACAGATACGCAGTATTTT.

A note on this clone: One end of the junction fails to match germline, which may point to a read error. The gene calls are TRBV4-3 and TRBJ2-2, with 15 bases fitting TRBD2. The CDR3 sequence is 19 residues long. Germline V gene lookup returns CDR1 LGHNA and CDR2 YSLEER. In DNA, the CDR3 is TGCGCCAGCAGCCCAGGGACTAGCGGGGGGCTAAGGAACGCCGGGGAGCTGTTTTTT. Residues: CASSPGTSGGLRNAGELFF.